Described below is a single T cell receptor beta chain sequence and its context. This sample stems from a study of blood T cell repertoires in COVID-19. About the study: Sites in the United States, Italy and Spain provided acute and convalescent COVID-19 samples.

Authors' analysis steps: From reference gene primer amplification, estimates of nucleated cell counts were derived. Repertoires were generated with immunoSEQ multiplex PCR, while TCRdb's copy carries only in-frame clones and drops some. The V and J calls and the clone size are those of that table, but D and trimming were determined from the DNA. Here the sample spans fewer than 350,000 clones, roughly 87% being singletons. Germline loops: CDR1 LGHDT, CDR2 YNNKEL (reference sequence). Trimming shortened V by 4 bases and J by 7 bases, and 10 bases separated the two germline ends. The CDR3 is 13 residues long.

The specimen was peripheral blood. This rearrangement joins TRBV3-1 (or the pseudogene TRBV3-2) to TRBJ2-2; D is perhaps TRBD2 (5 bases). This TCR derives from a man under 40 with COVID-19, enrolled during active disease. In nucleotides, the CDR3 is TGTGCCAGCAGCCCCACACTAGGCGGGGAGCTGTTTTTT. This translates into CASSPTLGGELFF.